The present TCR beta chain was sequenced within a study of a mutant IDH1 vaccine in newly diagnosed glioma. Overall study: Across weeks 1, 3, 5, 7, 11, 15, 19 and 23, patients received a vaccination each time, eight in all. The first vaccination came 4-6 weeks after radiotherapy alone, or with temozolomide cycles. The treated population exhibited a male proportion of about 62%, a female proportion of about 38%, and a mean age of around 40 years.

Assay: immunoSEQ multiplex PCR; the TCRdb copy retains only in-frame clones and omits some. The repertoire consists of about 66,000 clones, with approximately 84% occurring once and the leading ten covering 3% to 4%. The time point was: week 11, during vaccination. One vaccine dose held 300 ug of mutant IDH1 20-mer peptide and came with topical imiquimod. In regard to this clone: What it binds is not known.

Germline V lookup: CDR1 SGHTA, CDR2 FQGTGA. Trimming shortened V by 3 bases and J by 0 bases, and 12 bases separated the two germline ends. The CDR3 totals 17 residues. The chain couples TRBV7-3 to TRBJ2-6; perhaps TRBD2 as D (5 bases). The clonotype originates from a man younger than 40 with glioma. Specimen: PBMCs, collected from a glioma patient whose treatment included an IDH1 peptide vaccine. DNA of the CDR3: TGTGCCAGCAGCTTCAGCGGACCGATCTCTGGGGCCAACGTCCTGACTTTC. It translates to CASSFSGPISGANVLTF.